Listed below are T cell receptor beta chains from one sample, sequenced in a study of OX40 agonist ivuxolimab in advanced cancers. Sequencing was performed with immunoSEQ multiplex PCR; in TCRdb, only in-frame clones are kept and a portion is missing. The data contain some 87,000 clones, 75% to 95% of them singletons. This material consisted of CD4+ or CD8+ T cells sorted from blood, taken in a trial of the OX40 agonist ivuxolimab. The receptors were gathered from an adult with an advanced solid tumor such as melanoma, head and neck, liver or kidney cancer. CDR3s include the opening cysteine and the closing phenylalanine or tryptophan. D genes are given only for firm matches. Clone sizes are given selectively: once, few, many, or a class where the clone is expanded.

J: TRBJ2-3
D: TRBD2
V: TRBV19
size: NA
DNA: TGTGCCAGTAGTATAACGAGCGGGAGCGGCGCAGATACGCAGTATTTT
CDR3: CASSITSGSGADTQYF

J: TRBJ1-1
D: NA
V: TRBV29-1
size: NA
DNA: TGCAGCGTTGATAGAAGTGGCACTGAAGCTTTCTTT
CDR3: CSVDRSGTEAFF

J: TRBJ1-2
D: NA
V: TRBV6-1
size: NA
DNA: TGTGCCAGCAGCCCGACGGTTAACTATGGCTACACCTTC
CDR3: CASSPTVNYGYTF

J: TRBJ2-1
D: NA
V: TRBV6-5
size: NA
DNA: TGTGCCGAACTCGGGACTGGGAATGAGCAGTTCTTC
CDR3: CAELGTGNEQFF

J: TRBJ1-5
D: NA
V: TRBV27
size: NA
DNA: TGTGCCAGCAGCAGCCGCAGGGAAGAGCCCCAGCATTTT
CDR3: CASSSRREEPQHF

J: TRBJ2-5
D: TRBD2
V: TRBV19
size: few
DNA: TGTGCCAGAGAGGGACTACTCCAAGAGACCCAGTACTTC
CDR3: CAREGLLQETQYF

J: TRBJ2-1
D: TRBD2
V: TRBV10-3
size: NA
DNA: TGTGCCATCAGTGAGTCCCCCGGGACTAGCGGGAGAAATGAGCAGTTCTTC
CDR3: CAISESPGTSGRNEQFF

J: TRBJ2-3
D: NA
V: TRBV5-1
size: NA
DNA: TGCGCCAGCAGCTTGGGACAAATCACAGATACGCAGTATTTT
CDR3: CASSLGQITDTQYF

J: TRBJ2-1
D: NA
V: TRBV28
size: NA
DNA: TGTGCCAGAGGGACGGAAATGTACAATGAGCAGTTCTTC
CDR3: CARGTEMYNEQFF

J: TRBJ2-2
D: NA
V: TRBV10-3
size: NA
DNA: TGTGCCATCAGTGTTGAAGTCATTAACACCGGGGAGCTGTTTTTT
CDR3: CAISVEVINTGELFF

J: TRBJ2-5
D: NA
V: TRBV11-2
size: NA
DNA: TGTGCCAGCAGCTTGACAGGACAGTTAAGAGAGACCCAGTACTTC
CDR3: CASSLTGQLRETQYF

J: TRBJ2-7
D: TRBD2
V: TRBV9
size: NA
DNA: TGTGCCAGCAGCGTCGGGACTAGCGGCTCCTACGAGCAGTACTTC
CDR3: CASSVGTSGSYEQYF

J: TRBJ2-3
D: NA
V: TRBV9
size: NA
DNA: TGTGCCAGCTCCCCTAGCACAGATACGCAGTATTTT
CDR3: CASSPSTDTQYF

J: TRBJ2-5
D: NA
V: TRBV28
size: NA
DNA: TGTGCCAGCAGTTTAGGGGGGCCGAGAGAGACCCAGTACTTC
CDR3: CASSLGGPRETQYF

J: TRBJ2-1
D: TRBD2
V: TRBV5-8
size: NA
DNA: TGTGCCAGCAGCTTGGAACTAGCGGGAGGTCGGAGCTCCTACAATGAGCAGTTCTTC
CDR3: CASSLELAGGRSSYNEQFF

J: TRBJ2-1
D: NA
V: TRBV5-1
size: NA
DNA: TGCGCCAGCAGCACCCGACTGGACCCCAATGAGCAGTTCTTC
CDR3: CASSTRLDPNEQFF

J: TRBJ2-7
D: NA
V: TRBV25-1
size: NA
DNA: TGTGCCAGCAGGCCCCGGGGGCCTGTCTACGAGCAGTACTTC
CDR3: CASRPRGPVYEQYF

J: TRBJ2-5
D: TRBD1
V: TRBV9
size: NA
DNA: TGTGCCAGCAGCGTAGGGGGACAGGGTGAGACCCAGTACTTC
CDR3: CASSVGGQGETQYF

J: TRBJ2-3
D: TRBD2
V: TRBV7-2
size: NA
DNA: TGTGCCAGCAGCCTTAGGGGCGGGACGGCGGGGGGGGGCACAGATACGCAGTATTTT
CDR3: CASSLRGGTAGGGTDTQYF

J: TRBJ1-2
D: NA
V: TRBV21-1
size: NA
DNA: TGTGCCAGCTTCCCCCCAAGCTATGGCTACACCTTC
CDR3: CASFPPSYGYTF

J: TRBJ2-4
D: NA
V: TRBV28
size: once
DNA: TGTGCCAGCAGTTTGAGAGCAGGCATTCAGTACTTC
CDR3: CASSLRAGIQYF

J: TRBJ1-1
D: NA
V: TRBV28
size: NA
DNA: TGTGCCAGCAGTTCCGCGGCAGCGAACACTGAAGCTTTCTTT
CDR3: CASSSAAANTEAFF